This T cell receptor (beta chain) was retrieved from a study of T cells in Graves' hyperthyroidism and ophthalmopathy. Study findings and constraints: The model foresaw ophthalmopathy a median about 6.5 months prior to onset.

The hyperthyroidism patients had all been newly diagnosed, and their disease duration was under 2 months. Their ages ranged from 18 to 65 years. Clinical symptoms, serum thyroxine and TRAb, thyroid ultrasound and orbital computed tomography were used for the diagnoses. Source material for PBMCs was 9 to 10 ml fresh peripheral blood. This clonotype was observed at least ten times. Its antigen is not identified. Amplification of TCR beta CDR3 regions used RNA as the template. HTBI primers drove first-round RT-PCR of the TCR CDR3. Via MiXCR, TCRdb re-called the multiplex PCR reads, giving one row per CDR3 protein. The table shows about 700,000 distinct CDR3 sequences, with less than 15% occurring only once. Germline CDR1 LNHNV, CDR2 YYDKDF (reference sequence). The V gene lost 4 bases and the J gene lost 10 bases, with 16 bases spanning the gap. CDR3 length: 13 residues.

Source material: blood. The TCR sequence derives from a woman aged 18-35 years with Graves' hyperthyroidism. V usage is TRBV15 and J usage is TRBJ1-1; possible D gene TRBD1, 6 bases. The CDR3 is CATSTTGRRGAFF. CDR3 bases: TGTGCCACCAGCACTACAGGGCGAAGGGGAGCTTTCTTT.